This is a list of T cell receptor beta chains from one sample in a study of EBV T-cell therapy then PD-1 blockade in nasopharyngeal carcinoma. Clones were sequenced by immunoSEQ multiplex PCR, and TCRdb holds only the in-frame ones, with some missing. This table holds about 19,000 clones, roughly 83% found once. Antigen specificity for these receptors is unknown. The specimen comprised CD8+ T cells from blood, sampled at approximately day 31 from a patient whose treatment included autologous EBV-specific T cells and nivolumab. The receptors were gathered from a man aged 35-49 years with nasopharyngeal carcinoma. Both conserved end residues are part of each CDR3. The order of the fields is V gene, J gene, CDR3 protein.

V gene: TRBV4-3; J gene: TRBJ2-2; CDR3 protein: CASSQFLGTGGTGELFF
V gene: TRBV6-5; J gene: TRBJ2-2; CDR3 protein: CASSYRANTGELFF
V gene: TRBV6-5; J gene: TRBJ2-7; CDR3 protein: CASSYGGYEEWEQYF
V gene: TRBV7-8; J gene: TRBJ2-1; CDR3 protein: CASIAGGWNEQFF
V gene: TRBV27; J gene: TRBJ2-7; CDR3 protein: CASGLNSYEQYF
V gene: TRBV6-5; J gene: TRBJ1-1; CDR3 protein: CASSYYRGGTEAFF
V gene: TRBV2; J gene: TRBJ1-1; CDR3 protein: CASSGGQNTEAFF
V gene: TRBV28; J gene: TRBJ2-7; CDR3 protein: CASSTGTTLQGKTYEQYF
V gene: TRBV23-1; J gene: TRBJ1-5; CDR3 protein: CASIKQGNQPQHF
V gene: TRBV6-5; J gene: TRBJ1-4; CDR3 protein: CASSFKEKLFF
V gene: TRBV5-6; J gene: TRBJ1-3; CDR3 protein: CASSSWGGNTIYF
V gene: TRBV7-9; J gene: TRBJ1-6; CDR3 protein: CASSLSGGYNSPLHF
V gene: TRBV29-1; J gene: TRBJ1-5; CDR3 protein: CSVSRGLNQPQHF
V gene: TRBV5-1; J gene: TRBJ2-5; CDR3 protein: CASTPGGRVLGETQYF
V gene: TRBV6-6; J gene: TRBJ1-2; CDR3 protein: CASSPLKDLNYGYTF
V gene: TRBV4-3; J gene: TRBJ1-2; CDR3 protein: CASSQLLLAANYGYTF
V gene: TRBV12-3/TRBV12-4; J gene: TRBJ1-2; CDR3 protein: CASPGDTRGGYTF
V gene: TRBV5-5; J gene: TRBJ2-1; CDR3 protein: CASSSQGLVYYNEQFF
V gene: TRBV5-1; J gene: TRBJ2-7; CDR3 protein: CASSLREGYEQYF
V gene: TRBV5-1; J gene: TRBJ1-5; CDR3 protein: CASSNRDTHRYSNQPQHF
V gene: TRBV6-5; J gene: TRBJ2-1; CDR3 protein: CASSSQGYLNEQFF
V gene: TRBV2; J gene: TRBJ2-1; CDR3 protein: CASSERPSGASYNEQFF
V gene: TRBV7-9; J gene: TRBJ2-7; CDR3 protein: CASSQGAYEQYF
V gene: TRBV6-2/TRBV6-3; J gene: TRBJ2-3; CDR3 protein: CASSHPSESTDTQYF
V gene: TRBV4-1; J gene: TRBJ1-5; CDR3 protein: CASSLYGPDQPQHF
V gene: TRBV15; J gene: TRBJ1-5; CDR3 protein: CATSRESGDYSNQPQHF
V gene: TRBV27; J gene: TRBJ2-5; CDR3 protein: CASSSQETQYF
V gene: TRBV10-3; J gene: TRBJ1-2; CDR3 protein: CAHRHGSNYGYTF
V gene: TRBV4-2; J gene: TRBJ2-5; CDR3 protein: CASSQEGPAGGPETQYF
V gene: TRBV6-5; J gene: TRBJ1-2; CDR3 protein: CASSYVGDGYTF
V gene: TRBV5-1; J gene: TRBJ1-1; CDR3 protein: CASSFITGGREWGAEAFF
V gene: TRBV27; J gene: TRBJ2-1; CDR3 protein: CASSLGGSYNEQFF
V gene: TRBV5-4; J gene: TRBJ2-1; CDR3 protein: CASSLSGGGTFFFF
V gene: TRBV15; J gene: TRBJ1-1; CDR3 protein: CATSRGAGVTEAFF
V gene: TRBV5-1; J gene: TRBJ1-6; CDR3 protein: CASSLEAEVAPLHF
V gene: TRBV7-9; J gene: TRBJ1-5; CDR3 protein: CASSPPGQDNQPQHF
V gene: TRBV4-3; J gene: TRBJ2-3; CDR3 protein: CASSHTPSGGGSDTQYF
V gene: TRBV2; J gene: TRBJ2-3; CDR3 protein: CASSEGGGPDTQYF
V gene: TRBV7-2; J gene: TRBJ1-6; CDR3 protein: CASSPRQGSYNSPLHF
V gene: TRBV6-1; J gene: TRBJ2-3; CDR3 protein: CASSENEPTDTQYF
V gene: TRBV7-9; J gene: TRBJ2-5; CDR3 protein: CASSLELQETQYF
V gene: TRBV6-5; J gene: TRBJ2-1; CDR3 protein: CASKDRSRREQFF
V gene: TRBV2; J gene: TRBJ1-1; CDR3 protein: CASRPTGTEAFF
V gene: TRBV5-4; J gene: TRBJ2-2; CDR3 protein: CASSLDRNTGELFF
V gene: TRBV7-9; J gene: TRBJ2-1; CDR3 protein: CASSAKDEQFF
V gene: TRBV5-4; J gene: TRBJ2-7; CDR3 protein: CASSLDDRGLEQYF
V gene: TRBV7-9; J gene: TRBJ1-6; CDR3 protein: CASSSGTIFSNSPLHF
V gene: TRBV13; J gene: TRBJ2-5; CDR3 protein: CASSFQGLETQYF
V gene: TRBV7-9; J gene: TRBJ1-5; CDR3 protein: CASLGGINQPQHF
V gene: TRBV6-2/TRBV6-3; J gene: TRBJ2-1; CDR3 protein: CASSYWSRGSYNEQFF
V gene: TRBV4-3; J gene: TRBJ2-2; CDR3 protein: CASSQDRAGPGELFF
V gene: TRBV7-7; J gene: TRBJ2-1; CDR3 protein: CASSSDRGPYNEQFF
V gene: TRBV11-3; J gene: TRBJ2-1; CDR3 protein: CASSRLGAGYNEQFF
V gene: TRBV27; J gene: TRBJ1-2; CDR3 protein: CASSLGPLDGYTF